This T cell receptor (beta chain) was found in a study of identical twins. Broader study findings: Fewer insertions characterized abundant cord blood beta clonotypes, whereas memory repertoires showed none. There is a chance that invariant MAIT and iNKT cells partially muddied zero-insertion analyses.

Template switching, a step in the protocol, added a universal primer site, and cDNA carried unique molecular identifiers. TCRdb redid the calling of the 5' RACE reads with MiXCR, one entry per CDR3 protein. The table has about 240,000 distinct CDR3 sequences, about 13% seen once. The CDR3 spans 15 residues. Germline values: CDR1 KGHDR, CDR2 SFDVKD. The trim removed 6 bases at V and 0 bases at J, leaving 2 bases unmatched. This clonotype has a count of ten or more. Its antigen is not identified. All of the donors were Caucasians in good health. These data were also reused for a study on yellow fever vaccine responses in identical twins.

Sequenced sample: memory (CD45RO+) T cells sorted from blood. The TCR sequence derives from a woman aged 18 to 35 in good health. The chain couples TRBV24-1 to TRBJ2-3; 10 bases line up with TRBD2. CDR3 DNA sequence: TGTGCCACCAGTCCGACTAGCGGGAGCACAGATACGCAGTATTTT. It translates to CATSPTSGSTDTQYF.